This entry lists 3 T cell receptor beta chains sequenced from one sample in a study of neoadjuvant nivolumab and ipilimumab in lung cancer. Sequencing used immunoSEQ multiplex PCR; TCRdb keeps in-frame clones, though not all of them. The sample comprises 7,500 to 10,000 clones, roughly four fifths of which are singletons, and 3.5% rests with the top ten. The sample consisted of peripheral blood, taken before neoadjuvant nivolumab, alone or with ipilimumab. Receptor source: an adult with non-small cell lung cancer.

The chain is built from TRBV11-2 and TRBJ2-1, with 8 nucleotides matching TRBD1. Germline loops: CDR1 SGHAT, CDR2 FQNNGV. J was trimmed by 2 bases and V by 5 bases; bases with no gene match: 8. The CDR3 contains 16 residues. The chain's CDR3 is CASSPGQGVAYNEQFF. The CDR3 coding sequence is TGTGCCAGCAGCCCAGGACAGGGTGTGGCCTACAATGAGCAGTTCTTC.

V and J are TRBV19 and TRBJ1-1; D unclear. Trimming stripped 5 bases from V and 8 bases from J, with 15 bases between. CDR1 and CDR2 (germline): LNHDA, SQIVND (reference sequence). The CDR3 consists of 13 residues. CDR3: CASSSPSTAEAFF. The CDR3, as DNA: TGTGCCAGTAGTTCCCCATCCACGGCGGAAGCTTTCTTT.

V usage is TRBV7-8 and J usage is TRBJ1-5; 7 bases match TRBD1. V dropped 1 base and J dropped 7; count of bases not matched to a gene: 7. The length of the CDR3 is 15 residues. CDR1 is SGHVS, CDR2 FQNEAQ, per germline. In DNA form, the CDR3 reads TGTGCCAGCAGCTTAGAAGCCAGGGGGAACCAGCCCCAGCATTTT. Protein: CASSLEARGNQPQHF.